The sequence of this T cell receptor (beta chain) was determined in a study of blood T cell repertoires in COVID-19. In the original workflow: Estimation of nucleated cell counts was performed using reference gene primer amplification. The repertoire was sequenced with immunoSEQ multiplex PCR; TCRdb's copy has only in-frame clones and lacks some. For V, J and clone size, that table is used; D and trimming come from the DNA. Here the sample spans 400,000 or so clones, nearly 90% being singletons. Cohort allocation depended upon clinical history that participants reported. The material sequenced was PBMCs or T cells enriched from blood (not recorded which). The TCR sequence derives from a woman aged 35 to 49 with acute COVID-19.

For the CDR3, the DNA is TGTGCCAGCAGTTCCAGGGGGTTGTATGGCTACACCTTC. Translated: CASSSRGLYGYTF. This chain links TRBV12-3 or TRBV12-4 with TRBJ1-2; 7 bases line up with TRBD1. V shed 4 bases and J 5 bases; nucleotides not matched to a gene: 4. The CDR3 extends over 13 amino acids.